This T cell receptor (beta chain) was obtained from a study of shared clonotypes between healthy human individuals. Study-level information: A donor's plate count was three for CD4 naive and three for CD4 memory; CD8 naive had two and CD8 memory one. General observations from the study: The naive CD4 repertoires of several donors were compared, and around 4.9% of clonotypes were shared. Sampling used blood alone; tissue repertoires probably differ.

A note on this clone: The antigen is not known.

Germline loops: CDR1 SNHLY, CDR2 FYNNEI. The CDR3 runs 13 residues. With 4 bases clipped from V and 6 bases from J, the junction kept 5 bases outside the gene matches. Clones were read by immunoSEQ multiplex PCR, and TCRdb kept only the in-frame ones, dropping some. The data show about 380,000 clones, with around 96% seen just once and approximately 0.3% held by the top ten. The source material was memory CD8+ T cells sorted from blood. Stated subset: CD45RO+ cells pooled with CCR7-negative TemRA cells. The source of this sequence is a man aged 25 to 40 in good health. V usage is TRBV2 and J usage is TRBJ1-1, with 7 bases fitting TRBD1. CDR3 in amino acids: CASSGRGRAEAFF. The CDR3 bases are TGTGCCAGCAGTGGAAGGGGGCGGGCTGAAGCTTTCTTT.